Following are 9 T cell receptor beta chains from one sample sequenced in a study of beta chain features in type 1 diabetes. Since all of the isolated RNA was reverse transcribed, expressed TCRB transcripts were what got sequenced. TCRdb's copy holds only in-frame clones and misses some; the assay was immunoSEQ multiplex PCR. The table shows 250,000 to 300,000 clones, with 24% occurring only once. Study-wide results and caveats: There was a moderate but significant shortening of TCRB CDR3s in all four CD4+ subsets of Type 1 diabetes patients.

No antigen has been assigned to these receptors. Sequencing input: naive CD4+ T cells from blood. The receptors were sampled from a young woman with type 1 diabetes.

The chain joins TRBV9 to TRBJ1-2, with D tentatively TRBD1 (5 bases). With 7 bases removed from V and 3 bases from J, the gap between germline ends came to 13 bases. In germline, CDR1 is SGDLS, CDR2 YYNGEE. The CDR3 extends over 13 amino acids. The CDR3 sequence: CASRQGEDYGYTF. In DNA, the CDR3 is TGTGCCAGCCGGCAGGGTGAAGACTATGGCTACACCTTC.

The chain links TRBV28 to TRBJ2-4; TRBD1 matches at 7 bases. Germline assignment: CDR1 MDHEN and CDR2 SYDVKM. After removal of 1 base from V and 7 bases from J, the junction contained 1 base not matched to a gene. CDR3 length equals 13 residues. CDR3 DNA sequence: TGTGCCAGCAGTTTATTACAGGGGAACATTCAGTACTTC. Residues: CASSLLQGNIQYF. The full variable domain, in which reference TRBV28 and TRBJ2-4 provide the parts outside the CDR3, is DVKVTQSSRYLVKRTGEKVFLECVQDMDHENMFWYRQDPGLGLRLIYFSYDVKMKEKGDIPEGYSVSREKKERFSLILESASTNQTSMYLCASSLLQGNIQYFGAGTRLSVL.

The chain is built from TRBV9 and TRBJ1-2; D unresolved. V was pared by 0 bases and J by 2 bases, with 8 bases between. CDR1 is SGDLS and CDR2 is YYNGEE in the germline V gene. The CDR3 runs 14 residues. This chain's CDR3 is CASSVANANYGYTF. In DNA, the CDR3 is TGTGCCAGCAGCGTAGCTAACGCAAACTATGGCTACACCTTC.

The CDR3: CASSLISLQETQYF. The DNA of the CDR3 is TGCGCCAGCAGCTTGATATCCCTACAAGAGACCCAGTACTTC. This chain connects TRBV5-1 to TRBJ2-5; D ambiguous. Germline values: CDR1 SGHRS, CDR2 YFSETQ. V lost 1 base, J lost 2 bases, and 9 bases lay in between. The CDR3 is made up of 14 amino acids.

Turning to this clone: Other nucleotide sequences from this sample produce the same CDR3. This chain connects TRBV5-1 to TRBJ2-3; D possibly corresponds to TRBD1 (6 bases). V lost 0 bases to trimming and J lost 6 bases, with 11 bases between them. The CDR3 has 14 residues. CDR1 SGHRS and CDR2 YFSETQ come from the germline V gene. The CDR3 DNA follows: TGCGCCAGCAGCTTGGTCGCAGGGGCCGATACGCAGTATTTT. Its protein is CASSLVAGADTQYF.

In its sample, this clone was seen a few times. CDR3 nucleotide sequence: TGTGCCACCAGCAGAGACAGGAACCTCAATCAGCCCCAGCATTTT. Translating gives CATSRDRNLNQPQHF. This rearrangement joins TRBV15 to TRBJ1-5, with no clear D. V dropped 0 bases and J dropped 3 bases, with 9 bases sitting between them. Germline CDR1 LNHNV, CDR2 YYDKDF (reference sequence). This CDR3 comprises 15 residues.

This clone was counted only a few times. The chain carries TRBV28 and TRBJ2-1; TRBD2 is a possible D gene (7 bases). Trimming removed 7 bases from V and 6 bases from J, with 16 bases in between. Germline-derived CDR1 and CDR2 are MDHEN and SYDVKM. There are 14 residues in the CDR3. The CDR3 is CASTEGGRANEQFF. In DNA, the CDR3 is TGTGCCAGCACCGAGGGGGGGAGGGCCAATGAGCAGTTCTTC.

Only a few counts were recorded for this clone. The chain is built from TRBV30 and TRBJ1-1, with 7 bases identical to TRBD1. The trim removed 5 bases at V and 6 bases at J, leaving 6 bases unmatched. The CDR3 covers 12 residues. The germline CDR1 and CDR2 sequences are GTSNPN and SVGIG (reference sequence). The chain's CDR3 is CAWENRGSEAFF. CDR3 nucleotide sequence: TGTGCCTGGGAAAACAGGGGTTCTGAAGCTTTCTTT.

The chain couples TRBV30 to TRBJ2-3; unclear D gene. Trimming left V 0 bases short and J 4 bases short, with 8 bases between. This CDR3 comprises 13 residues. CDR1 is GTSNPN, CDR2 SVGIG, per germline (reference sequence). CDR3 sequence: CAWSVYLPDTQYF. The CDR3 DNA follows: TGTGCCTGGAGTGTATACTTACCAGATACGCAGTATTTT. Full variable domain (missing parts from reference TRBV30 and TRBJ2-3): SQTIHQWPATLVQPVGSPLSLECTVEGTSNPNLYWYRQAAGRGLQLLFYSVGIGQISSEVPQNLSASRPQDRQFILSSKKLLLSDSGFYLCAWSVYLPDTQYFGPGTRLTVL.